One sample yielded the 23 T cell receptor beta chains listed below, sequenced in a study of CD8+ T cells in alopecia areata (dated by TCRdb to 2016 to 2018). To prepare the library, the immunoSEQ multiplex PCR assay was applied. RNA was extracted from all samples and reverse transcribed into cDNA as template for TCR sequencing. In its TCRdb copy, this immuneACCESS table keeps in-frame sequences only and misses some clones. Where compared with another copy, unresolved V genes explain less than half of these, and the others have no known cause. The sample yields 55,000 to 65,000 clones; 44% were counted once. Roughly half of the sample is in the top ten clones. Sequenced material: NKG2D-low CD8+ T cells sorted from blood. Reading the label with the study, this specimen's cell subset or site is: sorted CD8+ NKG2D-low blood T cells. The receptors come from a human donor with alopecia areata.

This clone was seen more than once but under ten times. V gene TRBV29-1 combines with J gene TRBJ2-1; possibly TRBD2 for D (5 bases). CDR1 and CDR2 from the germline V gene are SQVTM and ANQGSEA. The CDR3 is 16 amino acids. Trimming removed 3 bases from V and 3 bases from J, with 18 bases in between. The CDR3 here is CSVDGRRKRLYNEQFF. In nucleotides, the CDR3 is TGCAGCGTTGATGGAAGGAGGAAGCGACTCTACAATGAGCAGTTCTTC.

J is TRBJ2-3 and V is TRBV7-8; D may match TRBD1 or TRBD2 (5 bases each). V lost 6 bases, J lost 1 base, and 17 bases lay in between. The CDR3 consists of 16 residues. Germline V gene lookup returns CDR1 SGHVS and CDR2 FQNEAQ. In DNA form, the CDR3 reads TGTGCCAGCAGTCGCCGCCGGGAAGGGGGCACAGATACGCAGTATTTT. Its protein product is CASSRRREGGTDTQYF.

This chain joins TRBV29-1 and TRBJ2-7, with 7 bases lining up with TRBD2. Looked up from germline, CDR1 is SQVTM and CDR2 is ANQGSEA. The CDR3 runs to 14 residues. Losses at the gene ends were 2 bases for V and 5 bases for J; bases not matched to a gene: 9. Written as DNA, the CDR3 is TGCAGCGTTGAACTACCGGGGAGGGCGAACGAGCAGTACTTC. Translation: CSVELPGRANEQYF.

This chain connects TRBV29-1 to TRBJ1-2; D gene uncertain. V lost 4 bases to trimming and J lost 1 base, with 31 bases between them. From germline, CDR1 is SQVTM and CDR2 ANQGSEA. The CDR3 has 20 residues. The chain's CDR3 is CSVVFVPIGRVGDRNYGYTF. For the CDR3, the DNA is TGCAGCGTTGTGTTTGTCCCTATCGGACGGGTAGGAGACCGTAACTATGGCTACACCTTC.

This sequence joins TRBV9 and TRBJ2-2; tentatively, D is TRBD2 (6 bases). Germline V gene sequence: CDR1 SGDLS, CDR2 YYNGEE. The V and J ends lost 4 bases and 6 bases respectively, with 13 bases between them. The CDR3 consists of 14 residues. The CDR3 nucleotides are TGTGCCAGCAGCCCCCTGGGGGGATCCGGGGAGCTGTTTTTT. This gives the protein CASSPLGGSGELFF.

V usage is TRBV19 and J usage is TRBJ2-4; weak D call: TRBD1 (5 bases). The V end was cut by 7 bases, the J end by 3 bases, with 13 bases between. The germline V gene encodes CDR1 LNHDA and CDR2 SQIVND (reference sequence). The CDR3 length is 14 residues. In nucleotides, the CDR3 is TGTGCCAGTACCCAGGGCGGTGGCAAAAACATTCAGTACTTC. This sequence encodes CASTQGGGKNIQYF.

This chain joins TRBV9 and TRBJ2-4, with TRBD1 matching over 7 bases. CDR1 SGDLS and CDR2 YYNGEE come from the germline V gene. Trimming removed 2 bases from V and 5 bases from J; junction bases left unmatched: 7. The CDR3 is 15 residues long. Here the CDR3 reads CASSVERGPQNIQYF. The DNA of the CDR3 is TGTGCCAGCAGCGTCGAAAGGGGGCCCCAAAACATTCAGTACTTC.

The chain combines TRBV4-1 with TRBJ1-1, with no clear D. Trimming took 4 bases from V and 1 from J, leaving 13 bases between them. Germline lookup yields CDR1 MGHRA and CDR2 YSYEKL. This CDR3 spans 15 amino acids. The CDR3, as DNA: TGCGCCAGCAGCCCCATTATGAGTAGGAACACTGAAGCTTTCTTT. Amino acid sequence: CASSPIMSRNTEAFF.

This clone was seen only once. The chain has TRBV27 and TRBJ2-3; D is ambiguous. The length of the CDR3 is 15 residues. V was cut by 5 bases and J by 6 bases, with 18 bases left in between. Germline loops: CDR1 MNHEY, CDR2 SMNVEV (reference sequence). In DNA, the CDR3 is TGTGCCAGCAGTCCAACCCATTCTTCTCAGGATACGCAGTATTTT. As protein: CASSPTHSSQDTQYF.

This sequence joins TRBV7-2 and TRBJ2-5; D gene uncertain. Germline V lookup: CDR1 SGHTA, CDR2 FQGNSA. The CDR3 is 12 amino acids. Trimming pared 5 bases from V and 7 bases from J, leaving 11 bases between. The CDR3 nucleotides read TGTGCCAGCAGCCCCACCAAGGCGACCCAGTACTTC. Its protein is CASSPTKATQYF.

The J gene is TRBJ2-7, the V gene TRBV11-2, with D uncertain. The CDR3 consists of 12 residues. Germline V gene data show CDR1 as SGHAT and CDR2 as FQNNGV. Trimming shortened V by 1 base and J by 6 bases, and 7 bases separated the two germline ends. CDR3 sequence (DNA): TGTGCCAGCAGCTTAGGGGCACTCGAGCAGTACTTC. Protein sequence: CASSLGALEQYF.

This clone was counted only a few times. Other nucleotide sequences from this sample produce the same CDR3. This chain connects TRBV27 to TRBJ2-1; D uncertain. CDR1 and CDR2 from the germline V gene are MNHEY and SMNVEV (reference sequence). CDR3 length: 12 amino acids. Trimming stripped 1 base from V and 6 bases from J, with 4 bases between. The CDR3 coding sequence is TGTGCCAGCAGTTTATATGGCAATGAGCAGTTCTTC. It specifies CASSLYGNEQFF.

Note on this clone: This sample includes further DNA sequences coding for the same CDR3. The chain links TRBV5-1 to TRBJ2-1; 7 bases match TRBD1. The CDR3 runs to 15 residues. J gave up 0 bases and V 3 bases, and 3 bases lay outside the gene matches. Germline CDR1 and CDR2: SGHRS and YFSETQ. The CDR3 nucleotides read TGCGCCAGCAGCTCGACAGGGAGCTCCTACAATGAGCAGTTCTTC. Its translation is CASSSTGSSYNEQFF.

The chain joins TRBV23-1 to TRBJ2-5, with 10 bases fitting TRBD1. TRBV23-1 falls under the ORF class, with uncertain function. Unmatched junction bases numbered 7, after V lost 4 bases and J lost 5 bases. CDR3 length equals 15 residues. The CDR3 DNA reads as TGCGCCAGCAGTCCGAGACAGGGGGCTTTGGAGACCCAGTACTTC. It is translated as CASSPRQGALETQYF.

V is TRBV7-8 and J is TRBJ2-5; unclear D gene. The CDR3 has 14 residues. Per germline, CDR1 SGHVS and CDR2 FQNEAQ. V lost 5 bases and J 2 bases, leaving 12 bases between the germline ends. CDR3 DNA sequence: TGTGCCAGCAGCCCACACAGTCCTCAAGAGACCCAGTACTTC. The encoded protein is CASSPHSPQETQYF.

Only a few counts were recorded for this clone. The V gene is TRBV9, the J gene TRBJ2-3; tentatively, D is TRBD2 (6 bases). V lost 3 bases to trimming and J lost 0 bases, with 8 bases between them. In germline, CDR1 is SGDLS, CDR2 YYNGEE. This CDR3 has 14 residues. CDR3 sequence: CASSGSGSTDTQYF. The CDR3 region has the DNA TGTGCCAGCAGCGGTAGCGGTAGCACAGATACGCAGTATTTT.

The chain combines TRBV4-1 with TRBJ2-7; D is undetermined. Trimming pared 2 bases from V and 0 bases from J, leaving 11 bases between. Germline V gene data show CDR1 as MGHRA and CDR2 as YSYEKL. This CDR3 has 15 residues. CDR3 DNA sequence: TGCGCCAGCAGCCAAACCTCCTCGAGCTCCTACGAGCAGTACTTC. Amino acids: CASSQTSSSSYEQYF.

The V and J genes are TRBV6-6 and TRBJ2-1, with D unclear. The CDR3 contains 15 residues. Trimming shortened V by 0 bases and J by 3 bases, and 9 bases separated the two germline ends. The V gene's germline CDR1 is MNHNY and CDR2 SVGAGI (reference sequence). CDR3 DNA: TGTGCCAGCAGTTACTCTGTGGTCAACTACAATGAGCAGTTCTTC. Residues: CASSYSVVNYNEQFF.

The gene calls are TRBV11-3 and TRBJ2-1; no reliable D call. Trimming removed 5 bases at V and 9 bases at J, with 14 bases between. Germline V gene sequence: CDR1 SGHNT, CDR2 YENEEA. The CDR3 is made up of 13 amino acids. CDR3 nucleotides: TGTGCCAGCAGCCCGCTAGTGCCCAGTGAGCAGTTCTTC. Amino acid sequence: CASSPLVPSEQFF.

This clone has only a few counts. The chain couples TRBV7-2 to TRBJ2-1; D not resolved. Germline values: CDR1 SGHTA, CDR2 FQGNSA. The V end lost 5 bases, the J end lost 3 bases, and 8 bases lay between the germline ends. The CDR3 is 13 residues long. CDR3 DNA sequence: TGTGCCAGCAGCCCCGAGTTCTACAATGAGCAGTTCTTC. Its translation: CASSPEFYNEQFF.

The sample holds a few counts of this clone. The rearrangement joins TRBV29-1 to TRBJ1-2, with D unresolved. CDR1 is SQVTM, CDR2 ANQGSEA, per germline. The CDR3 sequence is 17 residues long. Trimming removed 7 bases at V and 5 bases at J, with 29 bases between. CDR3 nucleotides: TGCAGCGCCTACCCCCAAGACCCAGTCGGGTCCGTATATGGCTACACCTTC. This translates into CSAYPQDPVGSVYGYTF.

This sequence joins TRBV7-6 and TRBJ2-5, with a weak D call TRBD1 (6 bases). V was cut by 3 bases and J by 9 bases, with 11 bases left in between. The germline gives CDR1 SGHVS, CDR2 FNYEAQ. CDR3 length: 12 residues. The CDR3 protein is CASSLNKGAQYF. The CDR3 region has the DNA TGTGCCAGCAGCTTGAATAAGGGGGCCCAGTACTTC.

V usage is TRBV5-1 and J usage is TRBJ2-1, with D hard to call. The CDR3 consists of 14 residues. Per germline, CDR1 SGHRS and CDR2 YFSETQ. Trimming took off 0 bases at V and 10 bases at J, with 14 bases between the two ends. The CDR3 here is CASSLVGQVREQFF. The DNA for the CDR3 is TGCGCCAGCAGCTTGGTAGGGCAGGTCAGGGAGCAGTTCTTC.